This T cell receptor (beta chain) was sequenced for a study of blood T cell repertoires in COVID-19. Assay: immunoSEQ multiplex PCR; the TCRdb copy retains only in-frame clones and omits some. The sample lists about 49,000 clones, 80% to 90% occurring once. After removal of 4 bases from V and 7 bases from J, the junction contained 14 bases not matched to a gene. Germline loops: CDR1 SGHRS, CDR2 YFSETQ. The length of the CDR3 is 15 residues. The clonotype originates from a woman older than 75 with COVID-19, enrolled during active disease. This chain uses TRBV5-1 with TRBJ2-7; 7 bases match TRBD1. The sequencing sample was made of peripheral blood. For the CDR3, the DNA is TGCGCCAGCAGCCCCCGACAGGGTCGGTCGAGGGAGCAGTACTTC. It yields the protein CASSPRQGRSREQYF.